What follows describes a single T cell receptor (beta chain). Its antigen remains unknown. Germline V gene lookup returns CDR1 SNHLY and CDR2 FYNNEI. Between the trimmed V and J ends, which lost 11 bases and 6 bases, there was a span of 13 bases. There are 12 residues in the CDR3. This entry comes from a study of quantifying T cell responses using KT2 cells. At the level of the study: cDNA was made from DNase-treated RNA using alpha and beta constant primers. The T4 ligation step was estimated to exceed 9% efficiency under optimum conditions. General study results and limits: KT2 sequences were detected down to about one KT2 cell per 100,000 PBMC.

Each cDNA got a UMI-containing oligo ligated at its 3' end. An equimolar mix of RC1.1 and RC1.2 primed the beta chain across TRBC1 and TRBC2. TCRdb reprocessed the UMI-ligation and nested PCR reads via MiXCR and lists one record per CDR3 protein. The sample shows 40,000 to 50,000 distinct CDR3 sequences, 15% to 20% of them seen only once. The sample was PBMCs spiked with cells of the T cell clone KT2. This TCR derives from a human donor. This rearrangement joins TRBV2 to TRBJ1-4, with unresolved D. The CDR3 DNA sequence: TGTGCCTGCAAATCTTTAGATGAAAAACTGTTTTTT. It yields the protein CACKSLDEKLFF.